The 23 T cell receptor beta chains presented below share a single source sample, sequenced in a study of blood T cells in healthy people across ages. Combining a sample-barcoded 5' primer with a J-beta primer mix, a second PCR ran for roughly 6 to 12 cycles. MiXCR, run by TCRdb on the 5' RACE reads, gives a single entry per CDR3 protein. The sample includes over 500,000 distinct CDR3 sequences, 45% to 60% of them seen just once. Sequences were obtained from blood. The receptors stem from a woman of 80 years or more in good health.

The chain links TRBV2 to TRBJ2-1; D is tentatively TRBD1 or TRBD2 (5 bases each). The end of the DNA fits TRBJ2-7 better, so the J call may be wrong. The CDR3 length is 13 residues. CDR1 and CDR2 from the germline V gene are SNHLY and FYNNEI. CDR3 loop: CASAQEVDNEQYF. The CDR3 bases are TGTGCCAGCGCACAGGAGGTCGACAATGAGCAGTACTTC.

Concerning this clonotype: With a much larger clone just one base away, this may be a read error. The V and J genes are TRBV9 and TRBJ2-5; D is perhaps TRBD2 (6 bases). The J call may be faulty, since TRBJ2-1 better matches the DNA end. The germline gives CDR1 SGDLS, CDR2 YYNGEE. CDR3 length: 14 amino acids. Written as DNA, the CDR3 is TGTGCCAGCAGCGTAGCAGGGTCGGGAGAGACCCAGTTCTTC. This gives the protein CASSVAGSGETQFF.

This clonotype was counted a few times. This chain joins TRBV29-1 and TRBJ2-7, with D possibly TRBD2 on 5 matching bases. The CDR3 is 12 amino acids. V lost 7 bases and J 7 bases, leaving 17 bases between the germline ends. The germline gives CDR1 SQVTM, CDR2 ANQGSEA. The chain's CDR3 is CSALIGMREQYF. CDR3 in DNA: TGCAGCGCCCTAATCGGGATGAGAGAGCAGTACTTC.

As to this clonotype: A much larger clone is a single base away; this may be a read error. The chain recombines TRBV29-1 with TRBJ1-2; the match to TRBD1 covers 12 bases. Germline-derived CDR1 and CDR2 are SQVTM and ANQGSEA. The junction had 6 bases not matched to a gene; V was cut back by 3 bases and J by 7 bases. This CDR3 spans 14 amino acids. The CDR3 coding sequence is TGCAGCGTTGAGTCCGGGACAGGGGGCTCTGGCTACACCTTC. This codes for CSVESGTGGSGYTF. The complete variable domain, with remaining parts taken from reference TRBV29-1 and TRBJ1-2, reads SAVISQKPSRDICQRGTSLTIQCQVDSQVTMMFWYRQQPGQSLTLIATANQGSEATYESGFVIDKFPISRPNLTFSTLTVSNMSPEDSSIYLCSVESGTGGSGYTFGSGTRLTVV.

The genes are TRBV4-2 and TRBJ2-1, with D unresolved. The J call may be faulty, since TRBJ2-7 better matches the DNA end. The CDR3 length is 11 residues. Germline CDR1 is LGHNA and CDR2 is YNFKEQ. The CDR3 sequence is CASGYEAEQYF. As DNA, the CDR3 is TGTGCCAGCGGGTACGAGGCCGAGCAGTACTTC.

The V call is TRBV14, the J call TRBJ2-5; D is unresolved. The germline gives CDR1 SGHDN, CDR2 FVKESK. V lost 3 bases to trimming and J lost 5 bases, with 4 bases between them. This CDR3 region has 11 residues. CDR3 in DNA: TGTGCCAGCAGCCAGTTCGAGACCCAGTACTTC. Its protein product is CASSQFETQYF.

CDR3 nucleotide sequence: TGTGCCATCAGTGAGTCAGGGGGACTAGCGGGGACACCCACAGATACGCAGTATTTT. This encodes CAISESGGLAGTPTDTQYF. The chain has TRBV10-3 and TRBJ2-3; 13 bases are a match to TRBD2. The CDR3 length is 19 residues. Germline CDR1 and CDR2: ENHRY and SYGVKD. Trimming removed 0 bases from V and 2 bases from J; junction bases left unmatched: 8.

The chain couples TRBV29-1 to TRBJ1-2; D gene ambiguous. In germline, CDR1 is SQVTM, CDR2 ANQGSEA. This CDR3 region has 11 residues. V lost 4 bases and J lost 5, with 8 bases in between. CDR3 sequence: CSVGTVYGYTF. The CDR3 bases are TGCAGCGTTGGGACGGTTTATGGCTACACCTTC.

This chain links TRBV7-9 with TRBJ1-2, with TRBD1 as a possible D gene (6 bases). CDR1 and CDR2 from the germline V gene are SEHNR and FQNEAQ (reference sequence). This CDR3 contains 13 residues. The germline V and J ends were trimmed by 5 bases and 4 bases, with 11 bases remaining between them. Here the CDR3 reads CASSQGGPYGYTF. The CDR3 DNA follows: TGTGCCAGCAGCCAAGGGGGGCCCTATGGCTACACCTTC.

This clonotype came up a few times. This chain uses TRBV5-1 with TRBJ1-6; D unresolved. There are 12 residues in the CDR3. Trimming removed 0 bases from V and 8 bases from J, with 3 bases in between. Germline assignment: CDR1 SGHRS and CDR2 YFSETQ. The CDR3 reads CASSLVDSPLHF. The DNA for the CDR3 is TGCGCCAGCAGCTTGGTGGATTCACCCCTCCACTTT.

Concerning this clonotype: A much larger clone differs from this one at a single base, so this may be a read error. The rearrangement uses TRBV12-3 or TRBV12-4 and TRBJ2-4, with 12 nucleotides matching TRBD2. The end of the DNA is better explained by TRBJ2-7, so the J call may be wrong. The CDR3 sequence is 15 residues long. CDR3 bases: TGTGCCAGCAGTCCAGGACTAGCGGGGTATTGCGAGCAGTACTTC. This translates into CASSPGLAGYCEQYF.

J is TRBJ2-4 and V is TRBV4-2, with TRBD2 matching over 11 bases. Germline V gives CDR1 LGHNA, CDR2 YNFKEQ. J was trimmed by 4 bases and V by 0 bases; bases with no gene match: 2. The CDR3 has 16 amino acids. CDR3: CASSQDLAGGKNIQYF. The DNA of the CDR3 is TGTGCCAGCAGCCAAGATCTAGCGGGAGGAAAAAACATTCAGTACTTC.

The CDR3 nucleotides are TGTGCCACCGGGGGCCCGGGGGCAAACAATGAGCAGTTCTTC. It encodes CATGGPGANNEQFF. V gene TRBV10-3 combines with J gene TRBJ2-1, with D perhaps being TRBD1 or TRBD2 (6 bases each). Per the germline V gene, CDR1 is ENHRY and CDR2 is SYGVKD. The CDR3 totals 14 residues. Trimming pared 10 bases from V and 5 bases from J, leaving 18 bases between.

This clonotype has ten or more counts. The chain recombines TRBV10-2 with TRBJ2-3, with D maybe TRBD2 (6 bases). Germline values: CDR1 WSHSY, CDR2 SAAADI. This CDR3 comprises 16 residues. V lost 2 bases and J 2 bases, leaving 14 bases between the germline ends. The CDR3 is CASSERGLLHTDTQYF. CDR3 coding DNA: TGCGCCAGCAGTGAGAGGGGACTTCTCCACACAGATACGCAGTATTTT.

The sample holds a few counts of this clonotype. Relative to the germline gene, one junction end is altered; a read error may explain this. The chain is built from TRBV6-2 or TRBV6-3 and TRBJ1-1; D not certain. The CDR3 runs to 13 residues. CDR1 MNHEY and CDR2 SVGEGT come from the germline V gene. The CDR3 loop is CASSHSRNTEAFF. The CDR3 bases are TGTGCCAGCAGTCACTCGAGGAACACTGAAGCTTTCTTT.

The chain has TRBV15 and TRBJ2-1, with TRBD2 identical over 8 bases. Trimming removed 5 bases from V and 7 bases from J; junction bases left unmatched: 7. The CDR3 covers 14 residues. Per the germline V gene, CDR1 is LNHNV and CDR2 is YYDKDF (reference sequence). This CDR3 is CATSRGLEGNEQFF. The CDR3 DNA follows: TGTGCCACCAGCCGGGGACTAGAAGGGAATGAGCAGTTCTTC.

About this clonotype itself: Being one base from a much bigger clone, this may be a read error. The chain has TRBV14 and TRBJ2-4; D not resolved. Per germline, CDR1 SGHDN and CDR2 FVKESK. The CDR3 contains 18 residues. Trimming pared 1 base from V and 7 bases from J, leaving 23 bases between. This CDR3 is CASSQVGSSAGWANIQYF. The CDR3 DNA sequence: TGTGCCAGCAGCCAAGTAGGGTCCAGCGCCGGGTGGGCTAACATTCAGTACTTC.

This clonotype was seen only once. A much larger clone lies a single base off, so this may be a read error. This rearrangement joins TRBV7-9 to TRBJ1-6; no definite D call. Germline V gives CDR1 SEHNR, CDR2 FQNEAQ (reference sequence). This CDR3 contains 16 residues. Written as DNA, the CDR3 is TGTGTCAGCAGCTTAGTTCTGGCGGGAGGGAATTCACCCCTCCACTTT. It encodes CVSSLVLAGGNSPLHF. The full variable domain, in which reference TRBV7-9 and TRBJ1-6 provide the parts outside the CDR3, is DTGVSQNPRHKITKRGQNVTFRCDPISEHNRLYWYRQTLGQGPEFLTYFQNEAQLEKSRLLSDRFSAERPKGSFSTLEIQRTEQGDSAMYLCVSSLVLAGGNSPLHFGNGTRLTVT.

This clonotype was seen at least ten times. This sequence joins TRBV5-1 and TRBJ1-1; D not certain. From germline, CDR1 is SGHRS and CDR2 YFSETQ. CDR3 length: 14 amino acids. V dropped 0 bases and J dropped 3 bases, with 9 bases sitting between them. In DNA form, the CDR3 reads TGCGCCAGCAGCTTGGCCGTTGAGGACACTGAAGCTTTCTTT. This gives the protein CASSLAVEDTEAFF.

This clonotype has a count of ten or more. This rearrangement joins TRBV12-3 or TRBV12-4 to TRBJ1-4, with D uncertain. Trimming shortened V by 2 bases and J by 6 bases, and 13 bases separated the two germline ends. The CDR3 runs 15 residues. In DNA form, the CDR3 reads TGTGCCAGCAGTTTACTGATGAGTCGGGATGAAAAACTGTTTTTT. As protein: CASSLLMSRDEKLFF.

Comments on this clonotype: The junction departs from the called germline gene at one end, perhaps through a read error. The chain links TRBV4-2 to TRBJ2-1, with TRBD2 identical over 16 bases. The germline V gene encodes CDR1 LGHNA and CDR2 YNFKEQ. This CDR3 has 18 amino acids. The chain's CDR3 is CAGSQTGLAGGPRNEQFF. CDR3 nucleotides: TGTGCCGGCAGCCAAACGGGACTAGCGGGAGGGCCTCGAAATGAGCAGTTCTTC.

Here the CDR3 DNA reads TGTGCCACCAGCAGAGATAGGGACAGGGGGAACATTCAGTACTTC. Amino acids: CATSRDRDRGNIQYF. This chain connects TRBV15 to TRBJ2-4, with 11 positions matching TRBD1. Germline values: CDR1 LNHNV, CDR2 YYDKDF (reference sequence). After removal of 0 bases from V and 7 bases from J, the junction contained 2 bases not matched to a gene. The CDR3 covers 15 residues.

Ten or more counts support this clonotype. This chain links TRBV7-9 with TRBJ2-5; D possibly corresponds to TRBD1 (7 bases). The germline V gene encodes CDR1 SEHNR and CDR2 FQNEAQ (reference sequence). This CDR3 is built from 17 residues. Between the trimmed V and J ends, which lost 5 bases and 4 bases, there was a span of 23 bases. CDR3 in DNA: TGTGCCAGCAGCCGACGCGTGACAGGGAGGTTTGGAGAGACCCAGTACTTC. Translation gives CASSRRVTGRFGETQYF.